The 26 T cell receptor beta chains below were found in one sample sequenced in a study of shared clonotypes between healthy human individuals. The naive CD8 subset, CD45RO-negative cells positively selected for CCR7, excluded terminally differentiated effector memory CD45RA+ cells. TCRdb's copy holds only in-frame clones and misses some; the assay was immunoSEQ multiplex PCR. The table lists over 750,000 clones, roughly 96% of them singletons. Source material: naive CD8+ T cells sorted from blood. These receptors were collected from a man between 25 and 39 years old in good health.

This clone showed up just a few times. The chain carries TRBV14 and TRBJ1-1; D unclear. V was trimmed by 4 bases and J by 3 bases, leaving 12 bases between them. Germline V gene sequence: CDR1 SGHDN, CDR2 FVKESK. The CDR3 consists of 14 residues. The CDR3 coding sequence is TGTGCCAGCAGCCTAAACGGGTGGGACACTGAAGCTTTCTTT. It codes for CASSLNGWDTEAFF. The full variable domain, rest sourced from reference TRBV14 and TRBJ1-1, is EAGVTQFPSHSVIEKGQTVTLRCDPISGHDNLYWYRRVMGKEIKFLLHFVKESKQDESGMPNNRFLAERTGGTYSTLKVQPAELEDSGVYFCASSLNGWDTEAFFGQGTRLTVV.

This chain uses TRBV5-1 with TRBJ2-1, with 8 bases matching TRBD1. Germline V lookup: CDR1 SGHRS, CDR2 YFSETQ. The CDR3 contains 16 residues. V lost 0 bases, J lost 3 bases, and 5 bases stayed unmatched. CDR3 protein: CASSLDDRGIYNEQFF. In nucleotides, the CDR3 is TGCGCCAGCAGCTTGGACGACAGGGGAATCTACAATGAGCAGTTCTTC. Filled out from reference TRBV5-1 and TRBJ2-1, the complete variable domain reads KAGVTQTPRYLIKTRGQQVTLSCSPISGHRSVSWYQQTPGQGLQFLFEYFSETQRNKGNFPGRFSGRQFSNSRSEMNVSTLELGDSALYLCASSLDDRGIYNEQFFGPGTRLTVL.

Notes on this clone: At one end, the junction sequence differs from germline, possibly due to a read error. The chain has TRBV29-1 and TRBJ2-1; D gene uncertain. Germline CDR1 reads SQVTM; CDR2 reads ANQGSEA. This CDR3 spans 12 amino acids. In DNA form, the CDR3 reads TGCAGCGTGCTTGAAAGTTACAGTGAGCAGTTCTTC. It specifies CSVLESYSEQFF.

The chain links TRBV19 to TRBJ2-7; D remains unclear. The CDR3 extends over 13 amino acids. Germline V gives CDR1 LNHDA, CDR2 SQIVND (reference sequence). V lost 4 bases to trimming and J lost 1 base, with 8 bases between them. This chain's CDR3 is CASSNEASYEQYF. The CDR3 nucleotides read TGTGCCAGTAGTAACGAGGCTTCCTACGAGCAGTACTTC.

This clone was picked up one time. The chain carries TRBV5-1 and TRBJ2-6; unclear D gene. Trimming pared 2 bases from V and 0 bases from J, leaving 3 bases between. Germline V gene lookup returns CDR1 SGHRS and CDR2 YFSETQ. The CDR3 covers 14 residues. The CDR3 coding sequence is TGCGCCAGCAGCTTCGACTCTGGGGCCAACGTCCTGACTTTC. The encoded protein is CASSFDSGANVLTF.

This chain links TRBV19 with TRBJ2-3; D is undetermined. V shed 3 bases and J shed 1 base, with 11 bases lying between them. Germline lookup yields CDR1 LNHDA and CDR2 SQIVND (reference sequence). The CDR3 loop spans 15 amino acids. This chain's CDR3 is CASSIVALRTDTQYF. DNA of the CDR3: TGTGCCAGTAGTATTGTAGCCCTACGCACAGATACGCAGTATTTT.

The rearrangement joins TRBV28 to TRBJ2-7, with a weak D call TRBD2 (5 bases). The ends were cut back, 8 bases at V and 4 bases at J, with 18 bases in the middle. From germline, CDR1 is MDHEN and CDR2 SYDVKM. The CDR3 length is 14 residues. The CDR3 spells CASSYLGGRYEQYF. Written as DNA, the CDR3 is TGTGCCAGCTCTTACCTAGGAGGACGGTACGAGCAGTACTTC.

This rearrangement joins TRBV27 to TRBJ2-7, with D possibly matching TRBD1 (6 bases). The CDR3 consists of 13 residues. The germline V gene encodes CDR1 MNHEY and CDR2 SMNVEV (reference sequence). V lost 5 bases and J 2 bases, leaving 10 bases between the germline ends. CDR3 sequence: CASSINRAYEQYF. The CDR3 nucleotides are TGTGCCAGCAGTATAAACAGGGCCTACGAGCAGTACTTC.

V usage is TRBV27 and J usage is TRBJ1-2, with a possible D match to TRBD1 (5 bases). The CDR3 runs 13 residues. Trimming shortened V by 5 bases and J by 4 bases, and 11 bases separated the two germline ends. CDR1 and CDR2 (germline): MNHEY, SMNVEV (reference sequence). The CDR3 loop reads CASSPQVSYGYTF. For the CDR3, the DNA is TGTGCCAGCAGTCCACAGGTGTCCTATGGCTACACCTTC.

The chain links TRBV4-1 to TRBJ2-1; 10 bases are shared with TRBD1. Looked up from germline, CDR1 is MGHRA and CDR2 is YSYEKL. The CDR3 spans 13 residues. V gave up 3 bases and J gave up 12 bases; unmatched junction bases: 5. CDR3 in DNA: TGCGCCAGCAGCCAGACAGGGGGCCGGGGGCAGTTCTTC. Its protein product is CASSQTGGRGQFF.

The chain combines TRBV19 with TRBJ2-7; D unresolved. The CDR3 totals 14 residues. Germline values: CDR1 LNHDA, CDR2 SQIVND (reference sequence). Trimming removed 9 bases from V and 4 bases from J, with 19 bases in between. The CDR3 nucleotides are TGTGCCAGCCAGCAGAGCTTCTCAAAATACGAGCAGTACTTC. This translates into CASQQSFSKYEQYF.

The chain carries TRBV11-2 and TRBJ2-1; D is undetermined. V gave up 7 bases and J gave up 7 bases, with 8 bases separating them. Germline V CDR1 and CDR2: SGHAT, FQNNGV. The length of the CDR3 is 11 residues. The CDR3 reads CASTVGNEQFF. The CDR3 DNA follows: TGTGCCAGCACCGTGGGGAATGAGCAGTTCTTC.

CDR3 sequence: CASSEAALAGAYEQYF. In nucleotides, the CDR3 is TGTGCCAGCAGTGAAGCGGCACTGGCCGGCGCCTACGAGCAGTACTTC. The chain is built from TRBV6-1 and TRBJ2-7; D remains unclear. From germline, CDR1 is MNHNS and CDR2 SASEGT. This CDR3 comprises 16 residues. Trimming took off 0 bases at V and 2 bases at J, with 14 bases between the two ends.

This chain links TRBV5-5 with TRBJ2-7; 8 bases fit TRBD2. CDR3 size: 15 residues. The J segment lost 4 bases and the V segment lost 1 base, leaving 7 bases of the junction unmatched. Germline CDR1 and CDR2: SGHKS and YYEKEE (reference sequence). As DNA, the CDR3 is TGTGCCAGCAGCTTGATCAGCGGGAGTGTATACGAGCAGTACTTC. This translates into CASSLISGSVYEQYF.

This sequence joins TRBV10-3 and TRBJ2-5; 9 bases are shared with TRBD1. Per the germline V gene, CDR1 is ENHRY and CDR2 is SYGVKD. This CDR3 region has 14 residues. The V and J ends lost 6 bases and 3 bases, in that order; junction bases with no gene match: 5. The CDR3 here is CAIRVTGGEETQYF. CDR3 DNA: TGTGCCATCAGAGTGACAGGGGGTGAAGAGACCCAGTACTTC.

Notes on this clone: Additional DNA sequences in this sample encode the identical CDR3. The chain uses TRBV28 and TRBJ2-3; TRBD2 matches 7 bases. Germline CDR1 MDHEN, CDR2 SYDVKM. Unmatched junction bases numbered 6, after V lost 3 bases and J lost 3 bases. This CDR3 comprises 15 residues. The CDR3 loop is CASSLGGSRTDTQYF. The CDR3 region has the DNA TGTGCCAGCAGTTTGGGGGGGAGTCGGACAGATACGCAGTATTTT.

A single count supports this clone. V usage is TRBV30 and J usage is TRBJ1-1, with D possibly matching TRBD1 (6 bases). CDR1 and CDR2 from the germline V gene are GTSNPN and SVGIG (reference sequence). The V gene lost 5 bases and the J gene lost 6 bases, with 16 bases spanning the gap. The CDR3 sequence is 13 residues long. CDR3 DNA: TGTGCCTGGGCCACAGGGATCGGCGCTGAAGCTTTCTTT. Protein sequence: CAWATGIGAEAFF.

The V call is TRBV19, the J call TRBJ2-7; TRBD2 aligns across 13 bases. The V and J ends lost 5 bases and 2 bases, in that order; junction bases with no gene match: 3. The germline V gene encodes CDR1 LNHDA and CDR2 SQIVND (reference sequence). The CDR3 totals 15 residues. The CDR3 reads CASSSGLAGAYEQYF. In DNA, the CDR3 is TGTGCCAGTAGTTCTGGACTAGCGGGAGCCTACGAGCAGTACTTC. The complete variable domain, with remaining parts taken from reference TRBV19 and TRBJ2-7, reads DGGITQSPKYLFRKEGQNVTLSCEQNLNHDAMYWYRQDPGQGLRLIYYSQIVNDFQKGDIAEGYSVSREKKESFPLTVTSAQKNPTAFYLCASSSGLAGAYEQYFGPGTRLTVT.

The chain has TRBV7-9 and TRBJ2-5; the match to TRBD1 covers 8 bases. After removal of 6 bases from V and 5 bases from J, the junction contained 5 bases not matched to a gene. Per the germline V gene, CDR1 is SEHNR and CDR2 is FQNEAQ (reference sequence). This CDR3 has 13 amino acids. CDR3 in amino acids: CASRDRAVETQYF. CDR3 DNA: TGTGCCAGCAGGGACAGGGCAGTGGAGACCCAGTACTTC. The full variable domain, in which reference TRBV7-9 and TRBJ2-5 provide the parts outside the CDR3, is DTGVSQNPRHKITKRGQNVTFRCDPISEHNRLYWYRQTLGQGPEFLTYFQNEAQLEKSRLLSDRFSAERPKGSFSTLEIQRTEQGDSAMYLCASRDRAVETQYFGPGTRLLVL.

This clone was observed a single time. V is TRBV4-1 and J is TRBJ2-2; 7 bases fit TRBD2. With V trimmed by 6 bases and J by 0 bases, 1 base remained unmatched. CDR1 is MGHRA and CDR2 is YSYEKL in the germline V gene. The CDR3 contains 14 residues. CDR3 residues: CASSLAANTGELFF. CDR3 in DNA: TGCGCCAGCAGTCTAGCGGCGAACACCGGGGAGCTGTTTTTT.

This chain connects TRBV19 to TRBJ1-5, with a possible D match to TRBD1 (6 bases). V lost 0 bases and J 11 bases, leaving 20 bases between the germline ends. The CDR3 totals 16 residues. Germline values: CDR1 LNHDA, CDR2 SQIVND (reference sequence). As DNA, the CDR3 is TGTGCCAGTAGTATAGATCCGGGCGGGGGCTTCAAGGCCCAGCATTTT. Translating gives CASSIDPGGGFKAQHF.

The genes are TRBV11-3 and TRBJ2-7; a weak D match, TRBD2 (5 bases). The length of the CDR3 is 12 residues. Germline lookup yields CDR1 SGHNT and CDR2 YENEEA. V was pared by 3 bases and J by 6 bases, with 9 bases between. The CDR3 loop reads CASSFRGSEQYF. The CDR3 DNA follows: TGTGCCAGCAGCTTTCGGGGTAGCGAGCAGTACTTC.

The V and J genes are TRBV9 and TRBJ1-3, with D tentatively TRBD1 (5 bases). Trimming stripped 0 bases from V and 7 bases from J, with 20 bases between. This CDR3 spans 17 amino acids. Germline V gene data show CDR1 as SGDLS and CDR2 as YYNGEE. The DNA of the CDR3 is TGTGCCAGCAGCGTAGTGGGGCGGCCCGGAGCTGTTAACACCATATATTTT. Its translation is CASSVVGRPGAVNTIYF.

The DNA for the CDR3 is TGTGCCTGGAGTGCTCCCGGGATTCAAGCTTTCTTT. Translated, it gives CAWSAPGIQAFF. V and J are TRBV30 and TRBJ1-1; D unclear. Trimming pared 1 base from V and 9 bases from J, leaving 12 bases between. The germline gives CDR1 GTSNPN, CDR2 SVGIG (reference sequence). The CDR3 totals 12 residues.

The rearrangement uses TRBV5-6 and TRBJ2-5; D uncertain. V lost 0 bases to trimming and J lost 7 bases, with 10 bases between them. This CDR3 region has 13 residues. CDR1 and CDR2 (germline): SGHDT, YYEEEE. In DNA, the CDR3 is TGTGCCAGCAGCTTGGTCGGGTTGAGGACCCAGTACTTC. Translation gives CASSLVGLRTQYF.

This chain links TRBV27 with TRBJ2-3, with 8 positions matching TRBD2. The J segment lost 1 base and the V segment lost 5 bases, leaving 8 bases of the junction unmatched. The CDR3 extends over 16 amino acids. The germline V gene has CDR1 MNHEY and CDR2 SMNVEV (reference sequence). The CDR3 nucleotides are TGTGCCAGCAGTCCCTATAGCGGGGTGGGCACAGATACGCAGTATTTT. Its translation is CASSPYSGVGTDTQYF.